The rows below give T cell receptor beta chains drawn from one sample of a study of T cells after somatic rescue of genetic block. Data came from immunoSEQ multiplex PCR; TCRdb stores just in-frame clones and leaves some out. The repertoire holds 110,000 or so clones, with about 90% as singletons. Input material: peripheral blood mononuclear cells (PBMCs). The receptors come from a woman younger than 30. Both conserved end residues are part of each CDR3. The D gene is left open where the match is weak. Rows give clone size only sometimes, using once, few, many, or a class for an expanded clone.

TRBJ2-1 | - | TRBV5-1 | TRBD1 | CASVPDRANEQFF | TGCGCCAGCGTGCCAGACAGGGCCAATGAGCAGTTCTTC
TRBJ2-5 | - | TRBV10-3 | - | CAAGRKETQYF | TGTGCCGCCGGCCGCAAAGAGACCCAGTACTTC
TRBJ1-4 | few | TRBV11-3 | TRBD1 | CASSSRQGAREKLFF | TGTGCCAGCAGCTCAAGACAGGGGGCTCGTGAAAAACTGTTTTTT
TRBJ1-6 | - | TRBV7-2 | TRBD1 | CASSLAPSGTGSGSYNSPLHF | TGTGCCAGCAGCTTAGCCCCCTCAGGGACAGGGTCCGGCTCCTATAATTCACCCCTCCACTTT
TRBJ1-1 | - | TRBV7-9 | - | CASSPDKRGKTFF | TGTGCCAGCAGCCCAGACAAGCGGGGTAAAACTTTCTTT
TRBJ2-3 | once | TRBV4-2 | TRBD1 | CASSRDRGAGTDTQYF | TGTGCCAGCAGCCGGGACAGGGGCGCAGGCACAGATACGCAGTATTTT
TRBJ1-5 | - | TRBV6-5 | - | CASGPQGPNQPQHF | TGTGCCAGCGGTCCTCAGGGCCCCAATCAGCCCCAGCATTTT
TRBJ2-3 | few | TRBV29-1 | TRBD1 | CSVAGTGGIDTQYF | TGCAGCGTTGCTGGGACAGGGGGTATAGATACGCAGTATTTT
TRBJ1-1 | once | TRBV7-9 | TRBD1 | CASSLGPGQGNTEAFF | TGTGCCAGCAGCTTAGGGCCGGGACAGGGGAACACTGAAGCTTTCTTT
TRBJ2-3 | - | TRBV29-1 | - | CSVRPVNGGDTQYF | TGCAGCGTTCGGCCGGTAAACGGGGGAGATACGCAGTATTTT
TRBJ1-3 | - | TRBV2 | - | CASSDRTNSGNTIYF | TGTGCCAGCAGTGATAGGACGAACTCTGGAAACACCATATATTTT
TRBJ2-5 | - | TRBV4-3 | - | CASSQALGGGTEETQYF | TGCGCCAGCAGCCAAGCTTTGGGCGGGGGGACAGAAGAGACCCAGTACTTC
TRBJ2-7 | - | TRBV11-2 | - | CASSRPQSSYEQYF | TGTGCCAGCAGCAGACCTCAGAGCTCCTACGAGCAGTACTTC
TRBJ1-1 | few | TRBV30 | - | CAWGPNTEAFF | TGTGCCTGGGGGCCGAACACTGAAGCTTTCTTT
TRBJ1-3 | - | TRBV5-6 | TRBD1 | CASSLQGAHIGNTIYF | TGTGCCAGCAGCTTACAGGGGGCGCATATAGGAAACACCATATATTTT
TRBJ2-3 | - | TRBV11-1 | - | CASSLRLAPGSTDTQYF | TGTGCCAGCAGCTTGAGGTTGGCGCCCGGTAGCACAGATACGCAGTATTTT
TRBJ2-5 | - | TRBV30 | - | CAWRTAQETQYF | TGTGCCTGGAGGACAGCTCAAGAGACCCAGTACTTC
TRBJ2-7 | - | TRBV5-1 | - | CASSLIMGSGEQYF | TGCGCCAGCAGCTTGATAATGGGGTCTGGCGAGCAGTACTTC
TRBJ2-7 | once | TRBV15 | - | CATSRDTGRSYEQYF | TGTGCCACCAGCAGAGATACAGGTCGCTCCTACGAGCAGTACTTC
TRBJ1-2 | once | TRBV2 | TRBD1 | CASSYNRDRDNYGYTF | TGTGCCAGCAGTTATAACCGGGACAGGGATAACTATGGCTACACCTTC
TRBJ1-5 | - | TRBV28 | - | CASSLSPDGSNQPQHF | TGTGCCAGCAGTTTATCCCCGGACGGAAGCAATCAGCCCCAGCATTTT
TRBJ2-7 | - | TRBV12-5 | - | CASGLVRAGGRLASSSYEQYF | TGTGCTAGTGGTTTGGTACGGGCAGGGGGCCGACTAGCGTCAAGCTCCTACGAGCAGTACTTC
TRBJ2-1 | - | TRBV5-1 | - | CASREGPSTNEQFF | TGCGCCAGCAGGGAGGGGCCGTCTACGAATGAGCAGTTCTTC
TRBJ1-6 | - | TRBV7-9 | TRBD1 | CASSRGQGTDSPLHF | TGTGCCAGCAGCAGGGGACAGGGCACGGATTCACCCCTCCACTTT